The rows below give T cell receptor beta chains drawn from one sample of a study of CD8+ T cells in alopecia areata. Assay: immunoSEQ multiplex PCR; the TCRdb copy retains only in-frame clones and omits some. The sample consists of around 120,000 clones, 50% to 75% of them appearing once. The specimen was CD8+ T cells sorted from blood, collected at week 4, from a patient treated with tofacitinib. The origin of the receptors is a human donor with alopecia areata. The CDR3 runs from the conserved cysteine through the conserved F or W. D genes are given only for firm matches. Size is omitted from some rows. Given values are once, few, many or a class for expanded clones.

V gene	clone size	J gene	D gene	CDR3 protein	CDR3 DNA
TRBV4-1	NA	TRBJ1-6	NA	CASSQGREDSPLHF	TGCGCCAGCAGCCAAGGCAGGGAGGATTCACCCCTCCACTTT
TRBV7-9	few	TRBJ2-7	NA	CASSQGLEQYF	TGTGCCAGCAGCCAAGGACTCGAGCAGTACTTC
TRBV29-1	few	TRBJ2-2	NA	CSVVVTNTGELFF	TGCAGCGTTGTAGTGACGAACACCGGGGAGCTGTTTTTT
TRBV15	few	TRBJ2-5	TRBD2	CATSRSGRGAAETQYF	TGTGCCACCAGCAGATCAGGGCGGGGGGCCGCCGAGACCCAGTACTTC
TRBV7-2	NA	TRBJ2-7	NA	CASSLVGGSYEQYF	TGTGCCAGCAGCTTAGTCGGGGGCTCCTACGAGCAGTACTTC
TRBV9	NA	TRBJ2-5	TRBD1	CASSVDGGTGETQYF	TGTGCCAGCAGCGTAGATGGAGGGACAGGGGAGACCCAGTACTTC
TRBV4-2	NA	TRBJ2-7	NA	CASSQAPLNRDQLYEQYF	TGTGCCAGCAGCCAAGCTCCCCTAAATCGGGACCAACTCTACGAGCAGTACTTC
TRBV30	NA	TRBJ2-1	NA	CAWSVNLLAEQFF	TGTGCCTGGAGTGTTAATCTCTTGGCTGAGCAGTTCTTC
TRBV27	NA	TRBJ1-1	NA	CASSSAGWRAEAFF	TGTGCCAGCAGTTCCGCAGGGTGGAGGGCTGAAGCTTTCTTT
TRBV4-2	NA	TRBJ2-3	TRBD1	CASTAGTGGIPQYF	TGTGCCAGCACCGCCGGGACAGGGGGAATCCCGCAGTATTTT
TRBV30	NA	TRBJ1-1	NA	CAWSVGPNTEAFF	TGTGCCTGGAGTGTAGGGCCGAACACTGAAGCTTTCTTT
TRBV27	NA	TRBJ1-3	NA	CASSPSDGNTIYF	TGTGCCAGCAGTCCGTCGGACGGAAACACCATATATTTT
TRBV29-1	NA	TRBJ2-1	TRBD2	CSVEGLAGAYNEQFF	TGCAGCGTTGAGGGACTAGCGGGGGCCTACAATGAGCAGTTCTTC
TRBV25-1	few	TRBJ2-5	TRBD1	CASSEGTGDEWETQYF	TGTGCCAGCAGTGAGGGGACAGGGGATGAGTGGGAGACCCAGTACTTC
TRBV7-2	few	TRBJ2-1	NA	CASSSGWGNEQFF	TGTGCCAGCAGCTCGGGCTGGGGGAATGAGCAGTTCTTC
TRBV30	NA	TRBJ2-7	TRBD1	CAWSGTGGYEQYF	TGTGCCTGGAGCGGGACAGGGGGTTACGAGCAGTACTTC
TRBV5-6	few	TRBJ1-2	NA	CASSPEGGEDGYTF	TGTGCCAGCAGCCCAGAGGGGGGCGAGGATGGCTACACCTTC
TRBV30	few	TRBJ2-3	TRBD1	CAGQVSNGDTQYF	TGTGCCGGACAGGTCTCGAATGGAGATACGCAGTATTTT
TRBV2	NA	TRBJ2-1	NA	CASISDSPLNEQFF	TGTGCCAGCATTTCGGACAGCCCGTTGAATGAGCAGTTCTTC
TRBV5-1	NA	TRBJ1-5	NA	CASSWEGPTGPQHF	TGCGCCAGCAGCTGGGAGGGTCCGACAGGGCCCCAGCATTTT
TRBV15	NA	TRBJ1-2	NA	CATSRGSDLNYGYTF	TGTGCCACCAGCAGAGGATCGGACCTTAACTATGGCTACACCTTC
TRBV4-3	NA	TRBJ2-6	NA	CASSQDTVRATIYSGANVLTF	TGCGCCAGCAGCCAAGATACGGTCAGGGCTACAATTTACTCTGGGGCCAACGTCCTGACTTTC
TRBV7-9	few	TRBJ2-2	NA	CASTPGLHTGELFF	TGTGCCAGCACCCCGGGACTCCACACCGGGGAGCTGTTTTTT
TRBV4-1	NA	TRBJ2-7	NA	CASSQAGPRSYEQYF	TGCGCCAGCAGCCAAGCGGGACCGCGATCCTACGAGCAGTACTTC
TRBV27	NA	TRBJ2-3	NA	CASSLLGGADTQYF	TGTGCCAGCAGTTTGCTGGGGGGCGCAGATACGCAGTATTTT
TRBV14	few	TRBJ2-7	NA	CASSQAHGSYEQYF	TGTGCCAGCAGCCAAGCTCACGGAAGCTACGAGCAGTACTTC
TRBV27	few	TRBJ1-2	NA	CASSLGTTSYGYTF	TGTGCCAGCAGTTTAGGAACCACCAGCTATGGCTACACCTTC
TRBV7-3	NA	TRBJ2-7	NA	CASSTSDSYEQYF	TGTGCCAGCAGCACCTCAGATTCCTACGAGCAGTACTTC
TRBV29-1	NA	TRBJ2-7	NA	CSVVDSYEQYF	TGCAGCGTTGTGGACTCCTACGAGCAGTACTTC
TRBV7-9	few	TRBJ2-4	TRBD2	CASSSGLQLAKNIQYF	TGTGCCAGCAGCTCGGGACTACAGTTAGCCAAAAACATTCAGTACTTC
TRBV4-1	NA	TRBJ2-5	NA	CASSLAEEETQYF	TGCGCCAGCAGCCTAGCGGAAGAAGAGACCCAGTACTTC
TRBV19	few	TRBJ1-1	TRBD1	CASSGTVNTEAFF	TGTGCCAGTAGTGGGACAGTTAACACTGAAGCTTTCTTT
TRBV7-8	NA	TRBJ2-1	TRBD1	CASSEGAPGEQFF	TGTGCCAGCAGCGAGGGGGCCCCTGGTGAGCAGTTCTTC
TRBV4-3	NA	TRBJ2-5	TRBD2	CASSHTRAGGLLETQYF	TGCGCCAGCAGTCATACTAGAGCGGGGGGATTGCTGGAGACCCAGTACTTC
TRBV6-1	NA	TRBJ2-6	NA	CASSATYSGANVLTF	TGTGCCAGCAGTGCTACATACTCTGGGGCCAACGTCCTGACTTTC
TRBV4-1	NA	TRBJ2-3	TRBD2	CASRPTLAGGADTQYF	TGCGCCAGCAGGCCTACTTTAGCGGGGGGAGCAGATACGCAGTATTTT
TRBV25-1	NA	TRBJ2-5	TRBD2	CASEVSGGLEETQYF	TGTGCCAGCGAGGTTAGCGGGGGTTTGGAGGAGACCCAGTACTTC
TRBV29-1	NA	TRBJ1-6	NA	CSVGPKSPLHF	TGCAGCGTGGGACCAAAGTCACCCCTCCACTTT
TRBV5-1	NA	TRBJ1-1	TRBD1	CASSLGQGYEAFF	TGCGCCAGCAGCTTGGGACAGGGGTATGAAGCTTTCTTT
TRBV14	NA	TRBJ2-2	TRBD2	CASSQGLAVPGELFF	TGTGCCAGCAGCCAGGGACTAGCGGTCCCCGGGGAGCTGTTTTTT
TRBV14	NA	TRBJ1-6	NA	CASSQADPIASPLHF	TGTGCCAGCAGCCAAGCGGACCCAATTGCCTCACCCCTCCACTTT
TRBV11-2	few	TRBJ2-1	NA	CASSLIRDGYNEQFF	TGTGCCAGCAGCTTAATCCGGGACGGCTACAATGAGCAGTTCTTC